A single sample gave rise to the 20 T cell receptor beta chains below, sequenced in a study of T cell responses to AZD1222 COVID-19 vaccine. Some clones are missing from TCRdb's copy, which holds only in-frame ones; the method was immunoSEQ multiplex PCR. The table records roughly 120,000 clones, around 90% of them present only once. The material sequenced was peripheral blood, taken on day 0 of AZD1222 vaccination. The receptors were sampled from an adult in good health.

The V call is TRBV13, the J call TRBJ2-2; perhaps TRBD2 as D (5 bases). This CDR3 region has 16 residues. V was clipped by 2 bases and J by 2 bases, with 12 bases between them. Germline V gene lookup returns CDR1 PRHDT and CDR2 FYEKMQ (reference sequence). CDR3 amino acids: CASSLRRGFNTGELFF. CDR3 DNA sequence: TGTGCCAGCAGCTTACGACGGGGATTTAACACCGGGGAGCTGTTTTTT.

J is TRBJ1-2 and V is TRBV3-1 (or the pseudogene TRBV3-2); 8 nucleotides align to TRBD1. The CDR3 contains 15 residues. Germline V gene sequence: CDR1 LGHDT, CDR2 YNNKEL (reference sequence). Losses at the gene ends were 4 bases for V and 4 bases for J; bases not matched to a gene: 8. In DNA form, the CDR3 reads TGTGCCAGCAGCCTCAGCACAGGGGGGGGCTATGGCTACACCTTC. This codes for CASSLSTGGGYGYTF.

Remarks on this clone: Other DNA variants within this sample encode the same CDR3. J is TRBJ1-1 and V is TRBV4-1; D is unresolved. Germline V lookup: CDR1 MGHRA, CDR2 YSYEKL. The germline V and J ends were trimmed by 0 bases and 3 bases, with 5 bases remaining between them. The CDR3 extends over 13 amino acids. The CDR3: CASSQDRYTEAFF. In nucleotides, the CDR3 is TGCGCCAGCAGCCAAGACAGATACACTGAAGCTTTCTTT.

V gene TRBV5-1 combines with J gene TRBJ2-3; D is perhaps TRBD2 (7 bases). The ends were cut back, 1 base at V and 2 bases at J, with 17 bases in the middle. The CDR3 has 17 residues. From germline, CDR1 is SGHRS and CDR2 YFSETQ. CDR3 nucleotides: TGCGCCAGCAGCTTGATAACCGCGGGGGCGGACACAGATACGCAGTATTTT. This codes for CASSLITAGADTDTQYF.

V usage is TRBV6-5 and J usage is TRBJ1-1; D unclear. Germline loops: CDR1 MNHEY, CDR2 SVGAGI. This CDR3 comprises 15 residues. V lost 7 bases to trimming and J lost 6 bases, with 21 bases between them. DNA of the CDR3: TGTGCCAGCATTTTTAGTCTCAGGAAATCCGCTGAAGCTTTCTTT. Protein sequence: CASIFSLRKSAEAFF.

The V and J genes are TRBV6-5 and TRBJ1-2; 7 nucleotides line up with TRBD1. The germline V gene encodes CDR1 MNHEY and CDR2 SVGAGI. Unmatched junction bases numbered 13, after V lost 7 bases and J lost 5 bases. This CDR3 is 15 amino acids long. Here the CDR3 reads CASTWTGDSQYGYTF. The CDR3 region has the DNA TGTGCCAGCACATGGACTGGGGACAGCCAGTATGGCTACACCTTC.

The gene calls are TRBV5-1 and TRBJ1-1; the match to TRBD1 covers 7 bases. The CDR3 covers 14 residues. J gave up 4 bases and V 3 bases, and 6 bases lay outside the gene matches. Germline loops: CDR1 SGHRS, CDR2 YFSETQ. The CDR3 DNA sequence: TGCGCCAGCAGCTACCGACAGGGTTCCACTGAAGCTTTCTTT. Its protein is CASSYRQGSTEAFF.

The chain has TRBV19 and TRBJ1-5, with D possibly matching TRBD1 (5 bases). The CDR3 has 16 residues. Trimming removed 0 bases from V and 5 bases from J, with 14 bases in between. Germline V lookup: CDR1 LNHDA, CDR2 SQIVND (reference sequence). CDR3 sequence (DNA): TGTGCCAGTAGTATAGAGGGGGGAGCTATTTATCAGCCCCAGCATTTT. Protein product: CASSIEGGAIYQPQHF.

The genes are TRBV5-1 and TRBJ2-7; D is perhaps TRBD1 (8 bases). Germline CDR1 is SGHRS and CDR2 is YFSETQ. V gave up 2 bases and J gave up 1 base, with 13 bases separating them. This CDR3 spans 15 amino acids. The CDR3 sequence: CASSFGQGLSYEQYF. The CDR3 DNA reads as TGCGCCAGCAGCTTCGGACAGGGACTATCCTACGAGCAGTACTTC.

The CDR3 spells CASSGRGGTVYEQYF. In nucleotides, the CDR3 is TGTGCCAGCAGCGGCAGAGGCGGGACGGTGTACGAGCAGTACTTC. This chain connects TRBV14 to TRBJ2-7, with a tentative D call TRBD2 (6 bases). The CDR3 length is 15 residues. Germline V gives CDR1 SGHDN, CDR2 FVKESK. The V and J ends lost 5 bases and 4 bases respectively, with 18 bases between them.

In its sample, this clone was seen once. This chain connects TRBV3-1 (or the pseudogene TRBV3-2) to TRBJ2-5, with a possible D match to TRBD1 (6 bases). V lost 4 bases to trimming and J lost 7 bases, with 19 bases between them. The CDR3 runs to 15 residues. CDR1 and CDR2 from the germline V gene are LGHDT and YNNKEL (reference sequence). The CDR3 nucleotides read TGTGCCAGCAGCCGACCGGGACAAGACCGGGGGACCCAGTACTTC. This codes for CASSRPGQDRGTQYF.

This clone was detected once. V usage is TRBV5-1 and J usage is TRBJ1-1, with no clear D. There are 12 residues in the CDR3. Germline V lookup: CDR1 SGHRS, CDR2 YFSETQ. Trimming pared 5 bases from V and 1 base from J, leaving 6 bases between. The CDR3 DNA is TGCGCCAGCAGTTATGGGAACACTGAAGCTTTCTTT. It translates to CASSYGNTEAFF.

The genes are TRBV28 and TRBJ2-6; a possible D gene is TRBD2 (6 bases). The ends were cut back, 4 bases at V and 3 bases at J, with 19 bases in the middle. This CDR3 spans 18 amino acids. CDR1 and CDR2 (germline): MDHEN, SYDVKM. CDR3: CASSSLAGLVIGANVLTF. CDR3 sequence (DNA): TGTGCCAGCAGTTCATTGGCGGGGTTGGTAATTGGGGCCAACGTCCTGACTTTC.

This clone showed up just once. The CDR3 reads CASSEQYQNTEAFF. The DNA for the CDR3 is TGTGCCAGCAGTGAACAGTACCAAAACACTGAAGCTTTCTTT. The V and J genes are TRBV6-1 and TRBJ1-1, with unresolved D. This CDR3 has 14 amino acids. Trimming took off 2 bases at V and 2 bases at J, with 9 bases between the two ends. Germline V gene sequence: CDR1 MNHNS, CDR2 SASEGT.

The chain links TRBV5-5 to TRBJ1-5; D is perhaps TRBD1 (5 bases). The CDR3 is made up of 15 amino acids. Trimming cost V 4 bases and J 4 bases, with 15 bases left between them. Germline values: CDR1 SGHKS, CDR2 YYEKEE (reference sequence). CDR3 sequence: CASSLLGGINQPQHF. CDR3 bases: TGTGCCAGCAGCCTCCTGGGGGGGATAAATCAGCCCCAGCATTTT.

V usage is TRBV9 and J usage is TRBJ1-3; TRBD1 is a possible D gene (5 bases). Germline assignment: CDR1 SGDLS and CDR2 YYNGEE. The CDR3 loop spans 17 amino acids. Trimming cost V 0 bases and J 0 bases, with 13 bases left between them. The CDR3 DNA reads as TGTGCCAGCAGCGTAGAAGTCTCAGGGAGCTCTGGAAACACCATATATTTT. It codes for CASSVEVSGSSGNTIYF.

The chain combines TRBV27 with TRBJ2-7; tentative D call: TRBD2 (6 bases). The V end lost 7 bases, the J end lost 1 base, and 14 bases lay between the germline ends. The CDR3 is 14 residues long. Per germline, CDR1 MNHEY and CDR2 SMNVEV (reference sequence). CDR3 region: CASIPVEGSYEQYF. The CDR3 nucleotides are TGTGCCAGCATCCCGGTGGAGGGGTCCTACGAGCAGTACTTC.

The rearrangement joins TRBV12-3 or TRBV12-4 to TRBJ2-1, with 7 nucleotides matching TRBD2. The CDR3 covers 13 residues. With V trimmed by 4 bases and J by 9 bases, 6 bases remained unmatched. The DNA of the CDR3 is TGTGCCAGCAGTTGGGGAGGGGTCGGTGAGCAGTTCTTC. Its translation is CASSWGGVGEQFF.

In its sample, this clone was seen a few times. This chain uses TRBV12-2 with TRBJ1-6. TRBV12-2 is shown as a pseudogene. The CDR3 is 14 residues long. CDR3 nucleotides: TGTGCAAGTCGCCCCCGGGGGTATAATTCACCCCTCCACTTT. Its protein product is CASRPRGYNSPLHF.

The chain joins TRBV5-1 to TRBJ2-7; D may be TRBD2 (5 bases). Between the trimmed V and J ends, which lost 4 bases and 3 bases, there was a span of 17 bases. The CDR3 consists of 15 residues. The germline CDR1 and CDR2 sequences are SGHRS and YFSETQ. The chain's CDR3 is CASSLTRGGGYEQYF. In DNA, the CDR3 is TGCGCCAGCAGCCTTACTCGCGGTGGAGGCTACGAGCAGTACTTC.